The rows below give T cell receptor beta chains drawn from one sample of a study of T cells after yellow fever vaccination. TCRdb reanalysed the 5' RACE reads using MiXCR and keeps one entry per CDR3 protein. Among under 200,000 distinct CDR3 sequences, 5.5% to 7.5% were seen once, and the ten largest hold 2.5%. This specimen was CD4+ T cells sorted from PBMCs, taken about 5 days after the first yellow fever vaccination. Source of these receptors: a man between 18 and 35 years old who received the YFV17D yellow fever vaccine. Both conserved end residues are part of each CDR3. D genes are given only for firm matches. A clone size is listed for some rows: how often the clone was seen (once, few, many), or a class if it is expanded.

V	size	J	D	CDR3	DNA
TRBV7-2	once	TRBJ2-1	TRBD1	CTSSWDRGVRNEQFF	TGTACCAGCAGTTGGGACAGAGGGGTAAGGAATGAGCAGTTCTTC
TRBV23-1	many	TRBJ2-2	TRBD1	CASLTGPTGELFF	TGCGCCAGCCTGACAGGGCCCACCGGGGAGCTGTTTTTT
TRBV12-3/TRBV12-4	many	TRBJ1-4	TRBD1	CASRPGGTGNEKLFF	TGTGCCAGCAGACCTGGGGGGACAGGGAATGAAAAACTGTTTTTT
TRBV14	many	TRBJ2-4	TRBD1	CASSQLTGGSDIQYF	TGTGCCAGCAGCCAACTTACAGGGGGGTCGGACATTCAGTACTTC
TRBV10-3	NA	TRBJ2-7	NA	CAISDKGTNYEQYF	TGTGCCATCAGTGATAAGGGCACCAACTACGAGCAGTACTTC
TRBV10-2	few	TRBJ1-2	TRBD1	CASGRGAWGNYGYTF	TGCGCCAGCGGCAGGGGGGCATGGGGCAACTATGGCTACACCTTC
TRBV12-3/TRBV12-4	many	TRBJ2-1	TRBD1	CASSSGQGVNEQFF	TGTGCCAGCAGTTCGGGACAGGGGGTTAATGAGCAGTTCTTC
TRBV2	many	TRBJ1-6	TRBD1	CASSGGTVNSPLHF	TGTGCCAGCAGTGGAGGGACAGTAAATTCACCCCTCCACTTT
TRBV6-5	NA	TRBJ2-7	NA	CASSYGQLREQYF	TGTGCCAGCAGTTATGGCCAGCTCCGCGAGCAGTACTTC
TRBV19	many	TRBJ2-1	TRBD2	CASTREGSYNEQFF	TGTGCCAGTACCAGGGAGGGCTCCTACAATGAGCAGTTCTTC
TRBV12-3/TRBV12-4	few	TRBJ2-5	NA	CASSLDAIQETQYF	TGTGCCAGCAGTTTAGATGCTATCCAAGAGACCCAGTACTTC
TRBV3-1	many	TRBJ2-2	NA	CASSQDGAVFF	TGTGCCAGCAGCCAAGACGGCGCGGTGTTTTTT
TRBV18	NA	TRBJ2-5	TRBD1	CASLPGQGETQYF	TGTGCCAGCTTGCCGGGACAGGGGGAGACCCAGTACTTC
TRBV5-1	many	TRBJ2-3	TRBD2	CASSFAASGGADTQYF	TGCGCCAGCAGCTTTGCGGCTAGCGGGGGGGCCGATACGCAGTATTTT
TRBV5-4	many	TRBJ2-3	NA	CASSLAVLSTDTQYF	TGTGCCAGCAGCTTGGCAGTCCTAAGCACAGATACGCAGTATTTT